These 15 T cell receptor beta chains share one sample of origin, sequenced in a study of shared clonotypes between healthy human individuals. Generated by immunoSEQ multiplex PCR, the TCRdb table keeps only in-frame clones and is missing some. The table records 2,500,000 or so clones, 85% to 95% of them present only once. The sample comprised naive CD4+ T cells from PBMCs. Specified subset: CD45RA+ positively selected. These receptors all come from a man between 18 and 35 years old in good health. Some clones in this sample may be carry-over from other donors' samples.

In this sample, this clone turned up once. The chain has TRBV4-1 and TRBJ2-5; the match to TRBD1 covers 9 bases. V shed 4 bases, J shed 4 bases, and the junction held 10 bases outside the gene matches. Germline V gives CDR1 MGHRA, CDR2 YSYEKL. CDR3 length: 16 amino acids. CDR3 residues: CASSRGQGGTLETQYF. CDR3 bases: TGCGCCAGCAGCCGGGGACAGGGAGGGACGTTAGAGACCCAGTACTTC.

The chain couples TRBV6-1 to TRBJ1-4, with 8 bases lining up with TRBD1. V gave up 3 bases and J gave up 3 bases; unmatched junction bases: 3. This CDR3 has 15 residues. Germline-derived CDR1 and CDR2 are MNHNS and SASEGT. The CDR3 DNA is TGTGCCAGCAGTGACCAGGGGGCGCCTAATGAAAAACTGTTTTTT. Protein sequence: CASSDQGAPNEKLFF.

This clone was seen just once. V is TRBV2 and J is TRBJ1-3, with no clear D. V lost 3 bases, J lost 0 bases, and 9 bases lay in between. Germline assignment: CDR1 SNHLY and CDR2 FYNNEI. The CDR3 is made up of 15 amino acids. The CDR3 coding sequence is TGTGCCAGCAGTGAGGGGTGGAGCTCTGGAAACACCATATATTTT. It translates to CASSEGWSSGNTIYF.

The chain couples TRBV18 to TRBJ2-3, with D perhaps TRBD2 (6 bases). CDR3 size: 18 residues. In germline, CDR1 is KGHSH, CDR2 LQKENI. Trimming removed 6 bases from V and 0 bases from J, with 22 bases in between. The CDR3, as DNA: TGTGCCAGCTCCCTCAGCGTATCCGGGACTGCTAGCACAGATACGCAGTATTTT. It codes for CASSLSVSGTASTDTQYF. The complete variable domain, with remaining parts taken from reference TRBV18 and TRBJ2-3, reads NAGVMQNPRHLVRRRGQEARLRCSPMKGHSHVYWYRQLPEEGLKFMVYLQKENIIDESGMPKERFSAEFPKEGPSILRIQQVVRGDSAAYFCASSLSVSGTASTDTQYFGPGTRLTVL.

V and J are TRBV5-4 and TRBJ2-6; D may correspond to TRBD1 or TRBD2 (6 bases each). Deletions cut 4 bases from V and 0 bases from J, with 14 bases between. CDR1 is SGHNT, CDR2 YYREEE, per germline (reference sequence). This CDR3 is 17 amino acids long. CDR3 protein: CASSGGLSASGANVLTF. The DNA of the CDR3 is TGTGCCAGCAGCGGGGGGCTCTCAGCCTCTGGGGCCAACGTCCTGACTTTC.

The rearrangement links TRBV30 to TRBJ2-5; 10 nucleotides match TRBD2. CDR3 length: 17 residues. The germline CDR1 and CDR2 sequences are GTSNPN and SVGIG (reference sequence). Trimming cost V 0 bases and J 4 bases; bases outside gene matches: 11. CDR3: CAWSVPPAGGPRETQYF. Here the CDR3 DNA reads TGTGCCTGGAGTGTACCCCCAGCGGGAGGGCCTCGAGAGACCCAGTACTTC.

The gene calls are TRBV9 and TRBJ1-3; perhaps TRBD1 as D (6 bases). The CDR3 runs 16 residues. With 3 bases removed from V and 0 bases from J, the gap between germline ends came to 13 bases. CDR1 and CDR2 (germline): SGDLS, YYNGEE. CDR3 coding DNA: TGTGCCAGCAGCGGGAGACAGGCTATCTCTGGAAACACCATATATTTT. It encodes CASSGRQAISGNTIYF.

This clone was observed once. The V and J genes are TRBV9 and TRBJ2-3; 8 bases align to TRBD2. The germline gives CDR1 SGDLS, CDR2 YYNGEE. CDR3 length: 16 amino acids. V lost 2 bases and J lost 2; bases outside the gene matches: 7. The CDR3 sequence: CASSVYLAGDTDTQYF. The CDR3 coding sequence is TGTGCCAGCAGCGTCTATCTAGCGGGCGACACAGATACGCAGTATTTT.

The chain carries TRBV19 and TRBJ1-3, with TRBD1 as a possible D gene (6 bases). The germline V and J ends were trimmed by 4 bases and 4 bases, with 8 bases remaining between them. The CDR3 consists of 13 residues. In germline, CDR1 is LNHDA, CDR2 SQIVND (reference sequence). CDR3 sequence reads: CASSTGGGNTIYF. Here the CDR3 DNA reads TGTGCCAGTAGTACCGGGGGCGGAAACACCATATATTTT.

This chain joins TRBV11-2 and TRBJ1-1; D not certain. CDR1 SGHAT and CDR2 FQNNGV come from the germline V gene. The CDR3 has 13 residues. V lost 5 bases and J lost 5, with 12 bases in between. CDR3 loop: CASSLLEGTEAFF. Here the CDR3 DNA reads TGTGCCAGCAGCCTCCTCGAGGGAACTGAAGCTTTCTTT.

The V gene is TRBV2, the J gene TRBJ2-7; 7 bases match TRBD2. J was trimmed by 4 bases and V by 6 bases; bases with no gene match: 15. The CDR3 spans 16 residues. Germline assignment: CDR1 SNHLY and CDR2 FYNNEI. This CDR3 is CASRLQSSGLTYEQYF. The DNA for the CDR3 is TGTGCCAGCAGGCTCCAATCTAGCGGTCTCACTTACGAGCAGTACTTC.

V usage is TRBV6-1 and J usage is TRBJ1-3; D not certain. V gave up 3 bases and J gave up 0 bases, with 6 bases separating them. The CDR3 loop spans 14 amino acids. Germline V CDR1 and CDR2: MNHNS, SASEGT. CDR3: CASSEQNSGNTIYF. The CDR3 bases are TGTGCCAGCAGTGAGCAGAACTCTGGAAACACCATATATTTT.

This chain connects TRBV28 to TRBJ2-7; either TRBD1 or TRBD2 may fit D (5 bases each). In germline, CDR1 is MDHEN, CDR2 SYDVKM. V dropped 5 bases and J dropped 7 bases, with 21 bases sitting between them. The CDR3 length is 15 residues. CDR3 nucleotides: TGTGCCAGCAGTGAAAGGGGTACTAGAGGGCCGGAGCAGTACTTC. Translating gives CASSERGTRGPEQYF.

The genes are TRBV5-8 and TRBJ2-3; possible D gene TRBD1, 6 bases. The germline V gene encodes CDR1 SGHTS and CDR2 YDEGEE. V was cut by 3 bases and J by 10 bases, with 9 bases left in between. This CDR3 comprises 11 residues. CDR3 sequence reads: CASSSQGAQYF. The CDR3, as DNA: TGTGCCAGCAGCTCACAGGGAGCGCAGTATTTT.

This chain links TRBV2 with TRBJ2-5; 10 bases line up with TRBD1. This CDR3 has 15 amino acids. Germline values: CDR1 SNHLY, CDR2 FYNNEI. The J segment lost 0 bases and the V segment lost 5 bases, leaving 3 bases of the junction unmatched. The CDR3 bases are TGTGCCAGCAGTTTTGACAGGGGGCACCAAGAGACCCAGTACTTC. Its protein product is CASSFDRGHQETQYF.